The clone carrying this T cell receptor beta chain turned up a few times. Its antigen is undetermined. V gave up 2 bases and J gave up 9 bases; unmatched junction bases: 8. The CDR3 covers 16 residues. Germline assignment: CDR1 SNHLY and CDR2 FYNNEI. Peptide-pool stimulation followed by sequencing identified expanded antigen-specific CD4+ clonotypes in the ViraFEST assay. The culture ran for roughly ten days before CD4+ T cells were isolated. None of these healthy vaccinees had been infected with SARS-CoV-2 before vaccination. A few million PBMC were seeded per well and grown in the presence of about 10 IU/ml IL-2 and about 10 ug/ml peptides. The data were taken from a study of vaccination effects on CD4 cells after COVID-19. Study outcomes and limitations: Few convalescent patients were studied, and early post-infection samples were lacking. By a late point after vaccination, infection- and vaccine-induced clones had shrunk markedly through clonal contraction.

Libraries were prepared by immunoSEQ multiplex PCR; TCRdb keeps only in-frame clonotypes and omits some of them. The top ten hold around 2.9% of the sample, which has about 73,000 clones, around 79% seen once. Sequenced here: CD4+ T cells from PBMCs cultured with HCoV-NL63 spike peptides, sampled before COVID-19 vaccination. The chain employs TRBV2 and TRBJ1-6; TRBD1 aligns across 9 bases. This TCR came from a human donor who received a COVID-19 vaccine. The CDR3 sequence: CASSEYGGQGISPLHF. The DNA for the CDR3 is TGTGCCAGCAGTGAATACGGGGGACAGGGTATTTCACCCCTCCACTTT.